This T cell receptor (beta chain) was sequenced during a study of PD-L1 blockade in urothelial cancer. Study-wide findings and caveats: Lower pretreatment blood TCR clonality, under the median, predicted better survival, researchers reported.

The time point denotes: pretreatment peripheral blood. V was shortened by 2 bases and J by 2 bases, with 10 bases between the two germline ends. Germline loops: CDR1 SGHNT, CDR2 YYREEE (reference sequence). The CDR3 is 14 residues long. This clone was found once. Its antigen remains unidentified. Each PCR had synthetic TCR analog templates added to it as a spike-in. Only in-frame clones appear in the TCRdb table, and some are missing; sequencing was by immunoSEQ multiplex PCR. The sample contains tens of thousands of clones, 82% of which appear only once. This sequence was found in a man between 60 and 75 years old with urothelial cancer. The V and J genes are TRBV5-4 and TRBJ2-5, with no clear D. This specimen consisted of PBMCs, obtained around atezolizumab (anti-PD-L1) treatment. CDR3 sequence reads: CASSFGVQQETQYF. The CDR3 nucleotides are TGTGCCAGCAGCTTCGGCGTACAGCAAGAGACCCAGTACTTC.